The 8 T cell receptor beta chains below all came from one sample that was sequenced in a study of PD-1 blockade in classical Hodgkin lymphoma. Every patient relapsed after autologous stem cell transplantation, and brentuximab vedotin exposure varied. Profiled with immunoSEQ multiplex PCR; TCRdb holds only in-frame clones, not every one. Of about 13,000 clones listed, around 80% are singletons. Sample: peripheral blood mononuclear cells (PBMCs), taken at baseline. The receptor source for this set is a human donor with classical Hodgkin lymphoma.

In this sample, this clone turned up a few times. The CDR3 sequence is CASSVGGTGELFF. The CDR3 DNA is TGTGCCAGCAGCGTAGGGGGAACCGGGGAGCTGTTTTTT. The rearrangement uses TRBV9 and TRBJ2-2; D uncertain. This CDR3 is 13 amino acids long. The V end lost 0 bases, the J end lost 5 bases, and 5 bases lay between the germline ends. Germline assignment: CDR1 SGDLS and CDR2 YYNGEE. Filled out from reference TRBV9 and TRBJ2-2, the complete variable domain reads DSGVTQTPKHLITATGQRVTLRCSPRSGDLSVYWYQQSLDQGLQFLIQYYNGEERAKGNILERFSAQQFPDLHSELNLSSLELGDSALYFCASSVGGTGELFFGEGSRLTVL.

This chain connects TRBV27 to TRBJ2-3; no firm D call. The germline V gene encodes CDR1 MNHEY and CDR2 SMNVEV (reference sequence). The CDR3 is 14 residues long. Trimming pared 10 bases from V and 6 bases from J, leaving 20 bases between. The CDR3 DNA follows: TGTGCCATTTCCCCCCACAAGGGTGGGGATACGCAGTATTTT. Protein: CAISPHKGGDTQYF.

This rearrangement joins TRBV4-3 to TRBJ2-1; a weak D match, TRBD2 (5 bases). The V and J ends lost 0 bases and 12 bases respectively, with 12 bases between them. The CDR3 totals 13 residues. Germline V gene lookup returns CDR1 LGHNA and CDR2 YSLEER. Here the CDR3 DNA reads TGCGCCAGCAGCCAAGATTCGGGGTCCGGGCAGTTCTTC. Amino acid sequence: CASSQDSGSGQFF.

This clone was observed a single time. J is TRBJ1-2 and V is TRBV11-2; D not certain. Germline CDR1 and CDR2: SGHAT and FQNNGV. The V gene lost 5 bases and the J gene lost 5 bases, with 9 bases spanning the gap. CDR3 length: 12 amino acids. The CDR3 DNA reads TGTGCCAGCAGCGCCAGACATTATGGCTACACCTTC. Translating it yields CASSARHYGYTF.

The gene calls are TRBV5-4 and TRBJ2-3, with 11 bases matching TRBD2. CDR3 length equals 16 residues. J lost 6 bases, V lost 2 bases, and 8 bases had no gene match. In germline, CDR1 is SGHNT, CDR2 YYREEE (reference sequence). The CDR3 DNA reads TGTGCCAGCAGCTTTTTGCCTACTAGCGGGAGTGATACGCAGTATTTT. Translation: CASSFLPTSGSDTQYF.

The V gene is TRBV28, the J gene TRBJ2-5; no firm D call. The V gene's germline CDR1 is MDHEN and CDR2 SYDVKM. This CDR3 is built from 15 residues. Trimming left V 7 bases short and J 5 bases short, with 20 bases between. The CDR3 DNA reads TGTGCCAGCACTCTTACAGTCGCGGCGCGGGAGACCCAGTACTTC. It codes for CASTLTVAARETQYF.

The V call is TRBV2, the J call TRBJ1-5, with D tentatively TRBD1 (5 bases). Germline CDR1 and CDR2: SNHLY and FYNNEI. V lost 6 bases and J lost 7, with 13 bases in between. This CDR3 is built from 13 residues. The CDR3 spells CASSGNEGQPQHF. The CDR3 DNA follows: TGTGCCAGCAGCGGCAACGAGGGGCAGCCCCAGCATTTT.

The J gene is TRBJ2-1, the V gene TRBV14, with D hard to call. This CDR3 has 13 amino acids. Germline CDR1 SGHDN, CDR2 FVKESK. Trimming left V 0 bases short and J 4 bases short, with 4 bases between. The CDR3 DNA reads TGTGCCAGCAGCCAAGATTGGTACAATGAGCAGTTCTTC. This gives the protein CASSQDWYNEQFF. The variable domain in full, completed from reference TRBV14 and TRBJ2-1, reads EAGVTQFPSHSVIEKGQTVTLRCDPISGHDNLYWYRRVMGKEIKFLLHFVKESKQDESGMPNNRFLAERTGGTYSTLKVQPAELEDSGVYFCASSQDWYNEQFFGPGTRLTVL.